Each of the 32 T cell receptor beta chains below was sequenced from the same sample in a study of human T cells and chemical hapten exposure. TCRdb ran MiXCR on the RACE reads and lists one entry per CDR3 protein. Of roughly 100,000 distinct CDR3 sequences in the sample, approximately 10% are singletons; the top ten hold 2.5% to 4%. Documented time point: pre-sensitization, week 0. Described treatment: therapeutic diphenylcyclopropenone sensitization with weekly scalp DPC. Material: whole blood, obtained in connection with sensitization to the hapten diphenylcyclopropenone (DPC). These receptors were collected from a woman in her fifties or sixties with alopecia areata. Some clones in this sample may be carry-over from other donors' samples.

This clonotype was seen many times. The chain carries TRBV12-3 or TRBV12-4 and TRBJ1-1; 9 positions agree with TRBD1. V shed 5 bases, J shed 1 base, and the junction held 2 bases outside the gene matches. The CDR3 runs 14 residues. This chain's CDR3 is CASSQDRGNTEAFF. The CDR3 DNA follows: TGTGCCAGCAGTCAGGACAGGGGGAACACTGAAGCTTTCTTT.

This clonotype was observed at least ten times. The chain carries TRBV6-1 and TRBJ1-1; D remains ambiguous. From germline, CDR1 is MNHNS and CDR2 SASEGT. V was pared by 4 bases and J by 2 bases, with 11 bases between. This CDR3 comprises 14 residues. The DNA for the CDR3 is TGTGCCAGCAGTGTGAACGGCCCCAACACTGAAGCTTTCTTT. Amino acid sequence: CASSVNGPNTEAFF.

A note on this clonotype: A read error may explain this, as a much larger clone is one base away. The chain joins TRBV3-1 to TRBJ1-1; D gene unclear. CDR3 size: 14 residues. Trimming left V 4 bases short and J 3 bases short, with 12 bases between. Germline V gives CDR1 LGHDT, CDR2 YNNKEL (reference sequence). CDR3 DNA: TGTGCCAGCAGCCCCAGTAGTCGGGACACTGAAGCTTTCTTT. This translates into CASSPSSRDTEAFF.

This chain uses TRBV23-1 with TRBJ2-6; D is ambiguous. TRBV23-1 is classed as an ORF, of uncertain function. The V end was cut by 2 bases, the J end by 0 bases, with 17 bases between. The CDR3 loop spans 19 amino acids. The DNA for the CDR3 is TGCGCCAGCAGTCAACCTCCTACCCCAAACTACTCTGGGGCCAACGTCCTGACTTTC. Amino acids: CASSQPPTPNYSGANVLTF.

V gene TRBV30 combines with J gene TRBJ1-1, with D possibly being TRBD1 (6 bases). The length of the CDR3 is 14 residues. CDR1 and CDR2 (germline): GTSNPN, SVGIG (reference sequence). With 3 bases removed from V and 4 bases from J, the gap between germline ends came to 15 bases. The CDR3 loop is CAWRDTGLGTEAFF. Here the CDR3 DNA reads TGTGCCTGGAGAGACACAGGGCTTGGCACTGAAGCTTTCTTT.

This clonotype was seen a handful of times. The chain's CDR3 is CASSRGATAYEQYF. The CDR3, as DNA: TGCGCCAGCAGCCGGGGGGCCACTGCCTACGAGCAGTACTTC. The rearrangement links TRBV4-1 to TRBJ2-7, with D perhaps being TRBD1 or TRBD2 (6 bases each). Germline V gene data show CDR1 as MGHRA and CDR2 as YSYEKL. Deletions cut 4 bases from V and 2 bases from J, with 12 bases between. The CDR3 consists of 14 residues.

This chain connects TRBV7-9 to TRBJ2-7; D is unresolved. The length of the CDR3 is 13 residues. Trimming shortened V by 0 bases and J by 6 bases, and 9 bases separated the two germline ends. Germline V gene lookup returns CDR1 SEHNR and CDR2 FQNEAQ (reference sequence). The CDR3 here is CASSLAAGIEQYF. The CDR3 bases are TGTGCCAGCAGCTTAGCGGCAGGCATCGAGCAGTACTTC.

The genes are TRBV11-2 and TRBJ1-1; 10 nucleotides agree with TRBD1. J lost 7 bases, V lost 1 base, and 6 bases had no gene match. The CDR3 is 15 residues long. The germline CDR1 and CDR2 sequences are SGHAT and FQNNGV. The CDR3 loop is CASSLAGGQGLEAFF. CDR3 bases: TGTGCCAGCAGCTTAGCGGGGGGACAGGGGCTTGAAGCTTTCTTT.

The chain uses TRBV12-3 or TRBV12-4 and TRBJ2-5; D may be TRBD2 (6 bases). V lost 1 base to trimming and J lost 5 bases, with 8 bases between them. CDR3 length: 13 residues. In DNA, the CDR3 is TGTGCCAGCAGTTTAGTCAGCGGGGAGACCCAGTACTTC. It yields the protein CASSLVSGETQYF.

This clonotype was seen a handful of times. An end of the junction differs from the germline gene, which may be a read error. Written as DNA, the CDR3 is TGTGCTAGCAGCACCGGGGTCCGACCGGGGGAGCTGTTTTTT. This gives the protein CASSTGVRPGELFF. The chain combines TRBV7-7 with TRBJ2-2, with D possibly TRBD2 on 5 matching bases. CDR3 length equals 14 residues. The V gene's germline CDR1 is SSHAT and CDR2 FNYEAQ (reference sequence).

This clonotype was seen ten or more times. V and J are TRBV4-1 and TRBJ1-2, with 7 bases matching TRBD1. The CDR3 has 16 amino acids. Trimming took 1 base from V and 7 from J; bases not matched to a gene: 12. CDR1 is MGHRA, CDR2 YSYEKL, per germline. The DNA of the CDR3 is TGCGCCAGCAGCCAAGGCCGGGCCAGGGGGTTTGGTGGCTACACCTTC. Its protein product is CASSQGRARGFGGYTF.

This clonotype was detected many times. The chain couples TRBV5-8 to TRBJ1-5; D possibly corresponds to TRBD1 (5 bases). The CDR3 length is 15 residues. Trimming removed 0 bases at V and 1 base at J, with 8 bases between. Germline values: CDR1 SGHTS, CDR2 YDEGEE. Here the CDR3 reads CASSLGDVSNQPQHF. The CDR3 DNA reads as TGTGCCAGCAGCTTGGGGGACGTAAGCAATCAGCCCCAGCATTTT.

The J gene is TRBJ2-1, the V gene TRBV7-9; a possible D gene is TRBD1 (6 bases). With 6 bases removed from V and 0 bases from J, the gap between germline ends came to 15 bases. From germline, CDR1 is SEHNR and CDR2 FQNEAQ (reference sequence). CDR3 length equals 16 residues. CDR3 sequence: CASSLDRPSSYNEQFF. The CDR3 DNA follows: TGTGCCAGCAGTCTAGACAGGCCAAGCTCCTACAATGAGCAGTTCTTC.

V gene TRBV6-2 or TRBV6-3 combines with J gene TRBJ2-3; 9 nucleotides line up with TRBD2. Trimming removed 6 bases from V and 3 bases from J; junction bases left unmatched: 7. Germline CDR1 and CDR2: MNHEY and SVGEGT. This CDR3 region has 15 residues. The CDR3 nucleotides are TGTGCCAGCAGGGGACTAGCTCGGGGTACAGATACGCAGTATTTT. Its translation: CASRGLARGTDTQYF.

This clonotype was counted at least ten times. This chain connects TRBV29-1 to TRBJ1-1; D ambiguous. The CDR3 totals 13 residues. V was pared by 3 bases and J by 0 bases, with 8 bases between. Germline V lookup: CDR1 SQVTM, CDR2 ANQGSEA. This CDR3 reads CSVDAALNTEAFF. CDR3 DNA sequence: TGCAGCGTTGATGCAGCCCTGAACACTGAAGCTTTCTTT.

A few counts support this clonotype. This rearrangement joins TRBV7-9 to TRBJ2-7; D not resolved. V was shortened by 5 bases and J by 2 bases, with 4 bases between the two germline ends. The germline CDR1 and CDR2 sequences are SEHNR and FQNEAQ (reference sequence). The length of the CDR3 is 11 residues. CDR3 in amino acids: CASSRTYEQYF. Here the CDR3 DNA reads TGTGCCAGCAGCCGAACCTACGAGCAGTACTTC.

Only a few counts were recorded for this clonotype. The CDR3 sequence: CASRRLAVDTDTQYF. Written as DNA, the CDR3 is TGTGCCAGCAGGCGACTAGCGGTCGACACAGATACGCAGTATTTT. The genes are TRBV11-1 and TRBJ2-3; 9 bases match TRBD2. V lost 6 bases to trimming and J lost 2 bases; unmatched junction nucleotides: 6. Germline V gene data show CDR1 as SGHAT and CDR2 as FQDESV (reference sequence). The CDR3 length is 15 residues. The complete variable domain, with remaining parts taken from reference TRBV11-1 and TRBJ2-3, reads EAEVAQSPRYKITEKSQAVAFWCDPISGHATLYWYRQILGQGPELLVQFQDESVVDDSQLPKDRFSAERLKGVDSTLKIQPAELGDSAMYLCASRRLAVDTDTQYFGPGTRLTVL.

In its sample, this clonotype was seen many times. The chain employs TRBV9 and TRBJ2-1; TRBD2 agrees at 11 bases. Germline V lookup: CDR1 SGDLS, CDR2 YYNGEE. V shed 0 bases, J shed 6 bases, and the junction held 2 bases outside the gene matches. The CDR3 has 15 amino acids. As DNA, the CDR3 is TGTGCCAGCAGCGTAGGTCTAGCGGGGGGCAATGAGCAGTTCTTC. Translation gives CASSVGLAGGNEQFF.

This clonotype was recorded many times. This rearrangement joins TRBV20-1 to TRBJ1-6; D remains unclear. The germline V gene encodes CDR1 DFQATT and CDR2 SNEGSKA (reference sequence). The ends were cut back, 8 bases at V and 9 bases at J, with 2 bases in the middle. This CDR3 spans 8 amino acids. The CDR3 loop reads CSSSPLHF. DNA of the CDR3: TGCAGTTCTTCACCCCTCCACTTT.

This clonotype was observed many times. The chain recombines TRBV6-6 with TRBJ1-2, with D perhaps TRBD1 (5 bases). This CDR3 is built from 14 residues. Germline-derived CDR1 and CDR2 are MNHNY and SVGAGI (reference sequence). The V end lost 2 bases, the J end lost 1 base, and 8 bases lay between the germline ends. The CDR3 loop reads CASSYGQGNYGYTF. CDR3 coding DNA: TGTGCCAGCAGTTACGGGCAGGGTAACTATGGCTACACCTTC.

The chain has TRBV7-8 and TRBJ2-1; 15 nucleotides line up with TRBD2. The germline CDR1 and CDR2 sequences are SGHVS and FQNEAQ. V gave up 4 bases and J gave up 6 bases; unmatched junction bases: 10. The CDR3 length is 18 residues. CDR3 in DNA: TGTGCCAGCAGCTCCTACGGACTAGCGGGGGGGTACAGCAATGAGCAGTTCTTC. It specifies CASSSYGLAGGYSNEQFF.

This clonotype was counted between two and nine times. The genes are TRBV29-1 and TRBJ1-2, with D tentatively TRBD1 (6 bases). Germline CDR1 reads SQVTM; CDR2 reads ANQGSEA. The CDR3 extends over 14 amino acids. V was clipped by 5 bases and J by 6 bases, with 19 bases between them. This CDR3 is CSVLDSRGKDGYTF. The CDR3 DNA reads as TGCAGCGTTTTAGACTCCAGGGGTAAGGATGGCTACACCTTC.

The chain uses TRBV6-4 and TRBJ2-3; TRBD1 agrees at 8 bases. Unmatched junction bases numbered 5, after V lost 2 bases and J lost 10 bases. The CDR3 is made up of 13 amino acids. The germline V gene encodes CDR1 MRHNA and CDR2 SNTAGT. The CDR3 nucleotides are TGTGCCAGCAGTGACGGCAGGGGGCTGGCGCAGTATTTT. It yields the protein CASSDGRGLAQYF.

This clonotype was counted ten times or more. As DNA, the CDR3 is TGCGCCAGCAGGCCATCGGAGGGCGCGAGGGATGAGCAGTTCTTC. The encoded protein is CASRPSEGARDEQFF. The rearrangement links TRBV5-1 to TRBJ2-1; possibly TRBD2 for D (6 bases). The CDR3 extends over 15 amino acids. Germline assignment: CDR1 SGHRS and CDR2 YFSETQ. Trimming shortened V by 5 bases and J by 8 bases, and 20 bases separated the two germline ends.

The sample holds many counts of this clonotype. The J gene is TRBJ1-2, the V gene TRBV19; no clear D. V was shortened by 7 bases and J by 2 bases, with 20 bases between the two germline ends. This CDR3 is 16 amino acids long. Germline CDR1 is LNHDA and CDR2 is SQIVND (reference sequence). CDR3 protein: CASISVEEYPNYGYTF. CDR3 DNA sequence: TGTGCCAGTATCTCGGTTGAGGAATACCCAAACTATGGCTACACCTTC.

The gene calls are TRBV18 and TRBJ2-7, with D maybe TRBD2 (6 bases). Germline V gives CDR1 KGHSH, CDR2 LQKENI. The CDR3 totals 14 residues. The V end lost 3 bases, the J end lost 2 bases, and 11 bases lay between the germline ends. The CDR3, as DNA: TGTGCCAGCTCACCTCGGGACTCCACCTACGAGCAGTACTTC. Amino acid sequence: CASSPRDSTYEQYF.

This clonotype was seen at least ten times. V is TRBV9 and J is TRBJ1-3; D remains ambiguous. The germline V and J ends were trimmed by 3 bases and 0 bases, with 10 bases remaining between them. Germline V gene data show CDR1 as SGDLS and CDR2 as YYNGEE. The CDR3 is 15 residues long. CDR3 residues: CASSGLMGSGNTIYF. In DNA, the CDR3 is TGTGCCAGCAGCGGTCTGATGGGCTCTGGAAACACCATATATTTT.

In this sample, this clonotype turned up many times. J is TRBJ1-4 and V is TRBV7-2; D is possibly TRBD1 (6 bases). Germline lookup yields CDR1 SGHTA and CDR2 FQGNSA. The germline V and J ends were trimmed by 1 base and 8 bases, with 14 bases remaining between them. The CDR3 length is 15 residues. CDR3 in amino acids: CASSLVTGSGEKLFF. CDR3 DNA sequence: TGTGCCAGCAGCTTAGTTACAGGGAGTGGCGAAAAACTGTTTTTT.

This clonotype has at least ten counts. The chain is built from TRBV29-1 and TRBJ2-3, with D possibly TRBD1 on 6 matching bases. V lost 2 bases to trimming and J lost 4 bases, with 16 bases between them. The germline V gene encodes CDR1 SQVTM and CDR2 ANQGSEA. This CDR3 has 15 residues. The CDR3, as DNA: TGCAGCGTTGAATTGGCAGGGGAGATCGCAGATACGCAGTATTTT. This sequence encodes CSVELAGEIADTQYF.

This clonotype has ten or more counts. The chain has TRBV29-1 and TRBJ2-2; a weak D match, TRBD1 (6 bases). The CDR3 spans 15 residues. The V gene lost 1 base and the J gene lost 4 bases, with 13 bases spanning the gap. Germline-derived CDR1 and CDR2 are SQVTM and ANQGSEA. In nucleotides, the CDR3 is TGCAGCGTTGAAGCCAGAATAGGGGGCACCGGGGAGCTGTTTTTT. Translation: CSVEARIGGTGELFF.

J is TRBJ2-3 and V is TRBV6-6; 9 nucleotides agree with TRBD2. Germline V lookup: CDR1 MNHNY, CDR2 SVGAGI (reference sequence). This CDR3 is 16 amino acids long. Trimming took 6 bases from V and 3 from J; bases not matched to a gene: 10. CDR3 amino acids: CASRRPRGGGTDTQYF. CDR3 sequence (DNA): TGTGCCAGCAGACGGCCTCGCGGGGGGGGGACAGATACGCAGTATTTT.

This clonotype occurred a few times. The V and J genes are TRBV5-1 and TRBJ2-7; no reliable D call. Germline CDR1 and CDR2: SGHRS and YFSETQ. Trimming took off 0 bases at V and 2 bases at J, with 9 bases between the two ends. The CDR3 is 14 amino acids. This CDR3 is CASSLGISTYEQYF. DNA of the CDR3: TGCGCCAGCAGCTTGGGGATTTCTACCTACGAGCAGTACTTC. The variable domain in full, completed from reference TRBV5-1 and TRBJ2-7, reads KAGVTQTPRYLIKTRGQQVTLSCSPISGHRSVSWYQQTPGQGLQFLFEYFSETQRNKGNFPGRFSGRQFSNSRSEMNVSTLELGDSALYLCASSLGISTYEQYFGPGTRLTVT.